The T cell receptor beta chain described here comes from a study of regulatory T cells in long-lasting Graves disease. Study results and limitations: TRBV28, TRBJ1-2 and TRBJ2-5 emerged as the favored segments in persistent disease.

CDR3 regions were amplified by Arm-PCR using iRepertoire HTBI primers to build TCR beta libraries. TCRdb ran MiXCR on the multiplex PCR reads and lists one entry per CDR3 protein. The sample holds roughly 510,000 distinct CDR3 sequences; 15% to 20% are singletons and the top ten take around 11%. The ends were cut back, 5 bases at V and 3 bases at J, with 17 bases in the middle. From germline, CDR1 is MGHRA and CDR2 YSYEKL. The CDR3 sequence is 16 residues long. Time point denoted: newly diagnosed GD, antithyroid drugs for less than 3 months. Generation of the TCR library employed RNA extracted from PBMCs. As for this clonotype: What it binds is not known.

These same data were also listed under a study on T cells in Graves' hyperthyroidism and ophthalmopathy. As that report states: The study enrolled patients aged 18 to 65 with newly diagnosed hyperthyroidism of under 2 months' duration. Clinical symptoms, serum thyroxine, TRAb, thyroid ultrasound and orbital computed tomography established diagnosis.

The sample was peripheral blood mononuclear cells (PBMCs), taken at new diagnosis, from a patient treated with antithyroid drugs. This chain connects TRBV4-1 to TRBJ1-5; possibly TRBD1 for D (6 bases). The TCR sequence derives from a man between 18 and 35 years old with Graves disease. CDR3 sequence reads: CASSKGGGSDNQPQHF. For the CDR3, the DNA is TGCGCCAGCAGCAAGGGGGGGGGTTCGGACAATCAGCCCCAGCATTTT.